The 8 T cell receptor beta chains below come from one sample, sequenced in a study of T cell responses to AZD1222 COVID-19 vaccine. Some clones are missing from TCRdb's copy, which holds only in-frame ones; the method was immunoSEQ multiplex PCR. The table lists about 150,000 clones, approximately 91% of them singletons, with approximately 1.6% in the top ten. The source material was peripheral blood, sampled 28 days after the second AZD1222 dose. The receptor set was obtained from an adult who received the AZD1222 COVID-19 vaccine.

The V call is TRBV19, the J call TRBJ2-2; the match to TRBD1 covers 9 bases. The CDR3 contains 17 residues. Germline V CDR1 and CDR2: LNHDA, SQIVND (reference sequence). V shed 5 bases, J shed 2 bases, and the junction held 9 bases outside the gene matches. The CDR3 is CASSLTPGQGNTGELFF. CDR3 nucleotides: TGTGCCAGTAGTTTAACCCCGGGACAGGGAAACACCGGGGAGCTGTTTTTT. Combining the CDR3 with reference TRBV19 and TRBJ2-2 gives the whole variable domain DGGITQSPKYLFRKEGQNVTLSCEQNLNHDAMYWYRQDPGQGLRLIYYSQIVNDFQKGDIAEGYSVSREKKESFPLTVTSAQKNPTAFYLCASSLTPGQGNTGELFFGEGSRLTVL.

The chain uses TRBV19 and TRBJ2-1; TRBD2 matches 10 bases. The CDR3 contains 15 residues. Germline V lookup: CDR1 LNHDA, CDR2 SQIVND (reference sequence). V shed 4 bases, J shed 7 bases, and the junction held 7 bases outside the gene matches. The CDR3 DNA reads as TGTGCCAGTAGTAGTAGGGGACTAGCGAGGAATGAGCAGTTCTTC. It encodes CASSSRGLARNEQFF.

The V call is TRBV6-5, the J call TRBJ1-1, with D possibly TRBD1 on 5 matching bases. Trimming pared 2 bases from V and 0 bases from J, leaving 10 bases between. The length of the CDR3 is 15 residues. Germline V lookup: CDR1 MNHEY, CDR2 SVGAGI. The CDR3 DNA reads as TGTGCCAGCAGTTACGGGGGGGAAATGAACACTGAAGCTTTCTTT. It encodes CASSYGGEMNTEAFF.

This chain joins TRBV14 and TRBJ2-5; the match to TRBD2 covers 10 bases. The germline V gene encodes CDR1 SGHDN and CDR2 FVKESK. V was pared by 1 base and J by 4 bases, with 6 bases of the junction left unmatched. This CDR3 is built from 16 residues. The CDR3 DNA reads as TGTGCCAGCAGCCAAGGTAGTCTAGCGGGAGTAGAGACCCAGTACTTC. This sequence encodes CASSQGSLAGVETQYF.

The chain is built from TRBV5-1 and TRBJ2-2; D might be TRBD1 (6 bases). Germline CDR1 SGHRS, CDR2 YFSETQ. This CDR3 region has 16 residues. Trimming took off 4 bases at V and 4 bases at J, with 17 bases between the two ends. CDR3 sequence reads: CASSPLVGGSTGELFF. CDR3 bases: TGCGCCAGCAGCCCGCTTGTAGGGGGTAGCACCGGGGAGCTGTTTTTT.

This chain uses TRBV29-1 with TRBJ2-2; TRBD1 aligns across 9 bases. Losses at the gene ends were 4 bases for V and 6 bases for J; bases not matched to a gene: 9. The CDR3 runs to 15 residues. Per germline, CDR1 SQVTM and CDR2 ANQGSEA. The CDR3 protein is CSVVLGQGFAGELFF. CDR3 in DNA: TGCAGCGTTGTTTTGGGACAGGGATTCGCCGGGGAGCTGTTTTTT.

The gene calls are TRBV5-4 and TRBJ2-7; TRBD2 agrees at 13 bases. The CDR3 sequence is 18 residues long. Germline CDR1 reads SGHNT; CDR2 reads YYREEE (reference sequence). With V trimmed by 3 bases and J by 0 bases, 9 bases remained unmatched. CDR3 region: CASSWGLAGPKSSYEQYF. The CDR3 coding sequence is TGTGCCAGCAGCTGGGGACTAGCGGGACCAAAAAGCTCCTACGAGCAGTACTTC.

The CDR3 sequence is CASSFQGTGELFF. As DNA, the CDR3 is TGTGCCAGCAGTTTCCAGGGTACCGGGGAGCTGTTTTTT. The chain recombines TRBV2 with TRBJ2-2, with a possible D match to TRBD1 (5 bases). Trimming removed 5 bases at V and 5 bases at J, with 9 bases between. CDR3 size: 13 residues. The V gene's germline CDR1 is SNHLY and CDR2 FYNNEI.